The 17 T cell receptor beta chains below all came from one sample that was sequenced in a study of identical twins. Each CDR3 protein gets one entry after TCRdb re-called the 5' RACE reads with MiXCR. The repertoire includes 450,000 to 650,000 distinct CDR3 sequences, 13% to 15% of them detected once, and 0.44% sits in the top ten. This sample also appeared in a second study, on yellow fever vaccine responses in identical twins.

The source material was CD4+ T cells sorted from blood. These receptors were taken from a woman between 18 and 29 years old in good health.

This clonotype was seen a few times. The V call is TRBV28, the J call TRBJ2-7; 7 bases are a match to TRBD2. Per the germline V gene, CDR1 is MDHEN and CDR2 is SYDVKM. The J segment lost 3 bases and the V segment lost 2 bases, leaving 7 bases of the junction unmatched. The CDR3 totals 15 residues. The CDR3 DNA is TGTGCCAGCAGTTTAAGTGGGCGGGGGAACTACGAGCAGTACTTC. Its translation: CASSLSGRGNYEQYF.

This clonotype has at least ten counts. CDR3 loop: CASSQEGTDSNQPQHF. The CDR3 DNA reads TGCGCCAGCAGCCAAGAGGGGACAGATAGCAATCAGCCCCAGCATTTT. J is TRBJ1-5 and V is TRBV4-1; 7 bases match TRBD1. Looked up from germline, CDR1 is MGHRA and CDR2 is YSYEKL. V gave up 0 bases and J gave up 0 bases; unmatched junction bases: 2. The CDR3 runs to 16 residues.

The chain is built from TRBV7-2 and TRBJ2-1; the match to TRBD2 covers 12 bases. With 7 bases clipped from V and 0 bases from J, the junction kept 4 bases outside the gene matches. The germline V gene encodes CDR1 SGHTA and CDR2 FQGNSA. This CDR3 is 16 amino acids long. The CDR3 spells CASTRTSGNSYNEQFF. For the CDR3, the DNA is TGTGCCAGCACCCGGACTAGCGGGAACTCCTACAATGAGCAGTTCTTC.

This clonotype was found a few times. The rearrangement uses TRBV12-3 or TRBV12-4 and TRBJ2-3; D is possibly TRBD1 (5 bases). V gave up 2 bases and J gave up 4 bases, with 13 bases separating them. The CDR3 is made up of 15 amino acids. The CDR3 region has the DNA TGTGCCAGCAGTTTAATCTCTCCAGGGCCAGATACGCAGTATTTT. Translation: CASSLISPGPDTQYF.

This clonotype was counted between two and nine times. The chain joins TRBV9 to TRBJ2-5, with a possible D match to TRBD1 (6 bases). There are 16 residues in the CDR3. Trimming stripped 3 bases from V and 1 base from J, with 16 bases between. Germline CDR1 is SGDLS and CDR2 is YYNGEE. The CDR3 sequence is CASSATGSSVQETQYF. The CDR3 region has the DNA TGTGCCAGCAGCGCGACAGGTTCCTCCGTCCAAGAGACCCAGTACTTC. Drawing the rest from reference TRBV9 and TRBJ2-5, the complete variable domain is DSGVTQTPKHLITATGQRVTLRCSPRSGDLSVYWYQQSLDQGLQFLIQYYNGEERAKGNILERFSAQQFPDLHSELNLSSLELGDSALYFCASSATGSSVQETQYFGPGTRLLVL.

The V and J genes are TRBV20-1 and TRBJ2-3, with D perhaps given as TRBD1 or TRBD2 (5 bases each). V was shortened by 0 bases and J by 2 bases, with 15 bases between the two germline ends. CDR3 size: 16 residues. CDR1 is DFQATT, CDR2 SNEGSKA, per germline (reference sequence). The CDR3 nucleotides read TGCAGTGCTAGAGATCCCAACCGGGACGTCACAGATACGCAGTATTTT. Translated, it gives CSARDPNRDVTDTQYF.

This clonotype was counted many times. V is TRBV12-3 or TRBV12-4 and J is TRBJ2-2, with D perhaps matching TRBD1 (6 bases). V lost 6 bases and J lost 5, with 10 bases in between. The CDR3 spans 13 residues. Here the CDR3 DNA reads TGTGCCAGCAGACCCGGGACAACCGGGGAGCTGTTTTTT. This encodes CASRPGTTGELFF.

This clonotype was seen only a few times. V gene TRBV6-5 combines with J gene TRBJ2-3, with D possibly being TRBD2 (6 bases). The CDR3 covers 16 residues. Germline V gene data show CDR1 as MNHEY and CDR2 as SVGAGI. V shed 0 bases and J shed 2 bases, with 12 bases lying between them. The CDR3 sequence is CASSYSYGGTTDTQYF. The CDR3 nucleotides are TGTGCCAGCAGTTACTCTTACGGGGGAACCACAGATACGCAGTATTTT.

At least ten counts were recorded for this clonotype. J is TRBJ2-1 and V is TRBV24-1, with 14 nucleotides matching TRBD2. The CDR3 consists of 16 residues. The germline gives CDR1 KGHDR, CDR2 SFDVKD. Unmatched junction bases numbered 6, after V lost 4 bases and J lost 8 bases. The CDR3 DNA is TGTGCCACCAGTGACCGAGGGACTAGCGGGAGATATGAGCAGTTCTTC. Translating gives CATSDRGTSGRYEQFF.

This clonotype appeared a few times. The gene calls are TRBV6-1 and TRBJ2-7, with D possibly being TRBD2 (5 bases). The length of the CDR3 is 13 residues. Germline lookup yields CDR1 MNHNS and CDR2 SASEGT. Trimming pared 6 bases from V and 7 bases from J, leaving 16 bases between. The CDR3 is CASSRLRGGEQYV. As DNA, the CDR3 is TGTGCCAGCAGCCGCCTCCGGGGTGGAGAGCAGTACGTC.

This clonotype turned up a few times. This rearrangement joins TRBV28 to TRBJ1-5; perhaps TRBD1 as D (5 bases). V lost 6 bases and J lost 3, with 9 bases in between. This CDR3 spans 13 amino acids. Germline CDR1 is MDHEN and CDR2 is SYDVKM. The CDR3 sequence is CASRDRFNQPQHF. The CDR3 region has the DNA TGTGCCAGCAGAGACAGATTCAATCAGCCCCAGCATTTT.

This clonotype has more than one count but fewer than ten. This sequence joins TRBV5-1 and TRBJ1-4; D is undetermined. The V gene lost 0 bases and the J gene lost 8 bases, with 5 bases spanning the gap. This CDR3 has 12 residues. CDR1 SGHRS and CDR2 YFSETQ come from the germline V gene. CDR3 residues: CASSLANEKLFF. In nucleotides, the CDR3 is TGCGCCAGCAGCTTGGCCAACGAAAAACTGTTTTTT.

A few counts support this clonotype. The rearrangement links TRBV20-1 to TRBJ2-1, with 7 positions matching TRBD2. J was trimmed by 8 bases and V by 1 base; bases with no gene match: 8. The CDR3 runs 14 residues. CDR1 DFQATT and CDR2 SNEGSKA come from the germline V gene (reference sequence). The CDR3 spells CSARVAGLGDEQFF. CDR3 sequence (DNA): TGCAGTGCTAGAGTAGCGGGCCTCGGTGATGAGCAGTTCTTC.

This clonotype has more than one count but fewer than ten. V is TRBV15 and J is TRBJ2-1; TRBD2 aligns across 8 bases. Germline assignment: CDR1 LNHNV and CDR2 YYDKDF (reference sequence). V shed 0 bases and J 4 bases; nucleotides not matched to a gene: 14. The CDR3 runs to 19 residues. CDR3 residues: CATSRDPRLAGVNYNEQFF. The CDR3 nucleotides read TGTGCCACCAGCAGAGATCCCAGGCTAGCGGGTGTAAATTACAATGAGCAGTTCTTC.

This clonotype was detected many times. This chain links TRBV6-2 or TRBV6-3 with TRBJ2-7; 9 nucleotides agree with TRBD2. Germline V gives CDR1 MNHEY, CDR2 SVGEGT. CDR3 length equals 14 residues. V gave up 6 bases and J gave up 4 bases; unmatched junction bases: 7. The CDR3 protein is CASSRAGGYYEQYF. The CDR3 DNA is TGTGCCAGCAGCCGAGCGGGAGGATATTACGAGCAGTACTTC.

The rearrangement links TRBV5-1 to TRBJ2-1, with a possible D match to TRBD1 (6 bases). The germline CDR1 and CDR2 sequences are SGHRS and YFSETQ. This CDR3 has 16 residues. Trimming removed 2 bases at V and 1 base at J, with 13 bases between. Here the CDR3 DNA reads TGCGCCAGCAGCTTACCACAGGGATCATCCTACAATGAGCAGTTCTTC. This sequence encodes CASSLPQGSSYNEQFF.

This clonotype appeared a single time. This chain joins TRBV12-3 or TRBV12-4 and TRBJ2-1; no clear D. V dropped 3 bases and J dropped 6 bases, with 15 bases sitting between them. There are 15 residues in the CDR3. CDR3 coding DNA: TGTGCCAGCAGTTTCGAAAGCCTTCAAGTCAATGAGCAGTTCTTC. Encoded protein: CASSFESLQVNEQFF.